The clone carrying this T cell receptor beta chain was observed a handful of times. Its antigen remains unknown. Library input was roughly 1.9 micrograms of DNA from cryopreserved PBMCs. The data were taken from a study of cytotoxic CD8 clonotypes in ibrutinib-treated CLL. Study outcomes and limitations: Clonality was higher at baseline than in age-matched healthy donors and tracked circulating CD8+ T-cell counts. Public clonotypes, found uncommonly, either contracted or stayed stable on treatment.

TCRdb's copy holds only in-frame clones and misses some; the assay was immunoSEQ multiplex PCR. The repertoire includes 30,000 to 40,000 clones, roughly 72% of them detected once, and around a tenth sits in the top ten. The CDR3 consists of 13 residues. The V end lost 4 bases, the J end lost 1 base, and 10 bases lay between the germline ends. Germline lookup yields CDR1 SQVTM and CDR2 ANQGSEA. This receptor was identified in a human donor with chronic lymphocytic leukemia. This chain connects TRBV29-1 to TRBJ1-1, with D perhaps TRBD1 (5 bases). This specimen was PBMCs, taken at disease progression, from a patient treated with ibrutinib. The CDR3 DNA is TGCAGCGTTGGAGAGACAGCGAACACTGAAGCTTTCTTT. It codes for CSVGETANTEAFF.